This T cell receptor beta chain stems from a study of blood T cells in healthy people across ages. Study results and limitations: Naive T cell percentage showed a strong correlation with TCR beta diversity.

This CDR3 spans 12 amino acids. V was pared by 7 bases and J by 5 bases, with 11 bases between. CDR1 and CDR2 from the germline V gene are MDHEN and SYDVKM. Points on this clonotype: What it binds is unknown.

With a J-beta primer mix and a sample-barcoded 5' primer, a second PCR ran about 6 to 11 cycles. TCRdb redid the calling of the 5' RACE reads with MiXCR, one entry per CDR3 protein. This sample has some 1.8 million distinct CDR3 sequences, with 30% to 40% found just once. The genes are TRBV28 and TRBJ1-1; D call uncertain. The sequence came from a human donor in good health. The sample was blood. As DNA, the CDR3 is TGTGCCAGCACGCAGTCACAAACTGAAGCTTTCTTT. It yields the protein CASTQSQTEAFF. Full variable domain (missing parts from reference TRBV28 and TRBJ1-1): DVKVTQSSRYLVKRTGEKVFLECVQDMDHENMFWYRQDPGLGLRLIYFSYDVKMKEKGDIPEGYSVSREKKERFSLILESASTNQTSMYLCASTQSQTEAFFGQGTRLTVV.